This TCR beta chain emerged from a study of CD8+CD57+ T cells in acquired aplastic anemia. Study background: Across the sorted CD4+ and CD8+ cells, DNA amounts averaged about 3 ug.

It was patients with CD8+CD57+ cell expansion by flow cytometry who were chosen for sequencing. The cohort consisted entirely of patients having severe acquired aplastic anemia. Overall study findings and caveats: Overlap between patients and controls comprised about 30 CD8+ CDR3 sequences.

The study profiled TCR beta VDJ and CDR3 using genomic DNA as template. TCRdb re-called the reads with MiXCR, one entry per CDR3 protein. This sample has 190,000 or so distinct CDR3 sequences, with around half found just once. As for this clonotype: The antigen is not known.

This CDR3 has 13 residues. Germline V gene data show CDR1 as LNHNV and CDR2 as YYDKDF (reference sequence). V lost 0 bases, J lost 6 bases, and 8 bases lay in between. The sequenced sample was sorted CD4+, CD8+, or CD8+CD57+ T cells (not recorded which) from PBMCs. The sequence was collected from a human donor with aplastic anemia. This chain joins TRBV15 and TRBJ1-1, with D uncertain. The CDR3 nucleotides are TGTGCCACCAGCAGAGATCTGGTAGCTGAAGCTTTCTTT. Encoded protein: CATSRDLVAEAFF.